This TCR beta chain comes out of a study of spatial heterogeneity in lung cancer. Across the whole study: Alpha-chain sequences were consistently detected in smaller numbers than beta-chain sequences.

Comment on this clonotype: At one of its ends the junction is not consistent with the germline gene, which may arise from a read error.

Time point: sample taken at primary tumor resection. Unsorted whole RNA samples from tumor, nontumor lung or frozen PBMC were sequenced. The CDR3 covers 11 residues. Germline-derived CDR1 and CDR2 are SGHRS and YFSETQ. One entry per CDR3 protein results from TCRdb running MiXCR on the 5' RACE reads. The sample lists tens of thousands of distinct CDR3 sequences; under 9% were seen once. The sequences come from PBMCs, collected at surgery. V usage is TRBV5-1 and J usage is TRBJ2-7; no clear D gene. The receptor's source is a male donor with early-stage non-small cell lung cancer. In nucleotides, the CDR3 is TGCGCCAGCGGCCAAGGGCCCGAGCAGCACTTC. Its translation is CASGQGPEQHF.